This is a list of T cell receptor beta chains from one sample in a study of blood T cell repertoires in COVID-19. Using immunoSEQ multiplex PCR, the repertoire was profiled, and TCRdb retains in-frame clones only, with some absent. The sample shows fewer than 300,000 clones, 65% to 90% of them seen only once. Sequenced sample: peripheral blood. The receptors shown here come from a human donor in a cohort sampled during active COVID-19. Both conserved end residues are part of each CDR3. The D gene is left open where the match is weak. The size of a clone is reported for some rows only, either as once, few or many, or as a class for expanded clones.

>once|TRBJ2-5|TRBD2|TRBV28
TGTGCCAGCAGCCCCTCCAGCGGGAAACAGACCCAGTACTTC
CASSPSSGKQTQYF
>-|TRBJ2-7|TRBD1|TRBV3-1/TRBV3-2
TGTGCCAGCAGCCAAGAGGCAGGGGGCAGGAAGTACTTC
CASSQEAGGRKYF
>-|TRBJ2-1|TRBD1|TRBV7-2
TGTGCCAGCAGCTCCCGGGACAGGGCGATCGATGAGCAGTTCTTC
CASSSRDRAIDEQFF
>-|TRBJ2-3|-|TRBV7-9
TGTGCCAGCAACCACCGGGGCACAGATACGCAGTATTTT
CASNHRGTDTQYF
>-|TRBJ1-4|TRBD1|TRBV5-1
TGCGCCAGCAGCGGGGGACAGCCTAATGAAAAACTGTTTTTT
CASSGGQPNEKLFF
>-|TRBJ1-1|-|TRBV18
TGTGCCAGCTCACCCCGACAGATTACGAACACTGAAGCTTTCTTT
CASSPRQITNTEAFF
>-|TRBJ2-3|-|TRBV5-1
TGCGCCAGCAGGCGGGACTCCACAGATACGCAGTATTTT
CASRRDSTDTQYF
>-|TRBJ2-5|-|TRBV7-7
TGTGCTAGCAGCTATGCCGGAGGAGGAGAGACCCAGTACTTC
CASSYAGGGETQYF
>-|TRBJ2-7|-|TRBV29-1
TGCAGCGTTGTTAGAGACATCGGATACGAGCAGTACTTC
CSVVRDIGYEQYF
>-|TRBJ2-1|-|TRBV28
TGTGCTAGTCTTGGAGGCGCTAGCTCCTACAATGAGCAGTTCTTC
CASLGGASSYNEQFF
>-|TRBJ2-3|-|TRBV30
TGTGCCTGGTGGCGGGGTCCAGGTACGCAGTATTTT
CAWWRGPGTQYF
>-|TRBJ2-3|TRBD2|TRBV14
TGTGCCAGCAGACTAGCGGGCACAGATACGCAGTATTTT
CASRLAGTDTQYF
>-|TRBJ2-3|TRBD1|TRBV5-4
TGTGCCAGCAGCGTTGTTCAGACAGGGGGCTCAGATACGCAGTATTTT
CASSVVQTGGSDTQYF
>-|TRBJ2-1|-|TRBV3-1/TRBV3-2
TGTGCCAGCAGCCAAAGAGGGCTTGGGATCTACAATGAGCAGTTCTTC
CASSQRGLGIYNEQFF
>-|TRBJ2-7|-|TRBV9
TGTGCCAGCGGAGAGCCCTACGAGCAGTACTTC
CASGEPYEQYF
>-|TRBJ2-1|-|TRBV21-1
TGTGCCAGCAGCAACAGGGACACCTACAATGAGCAGTTCTTC
CASSNRDTYNEQFF